The next 14 T cell receptor beta chains were all read from a single sample in a study of T cells in Graves' hyperthyroidism and ophthalmopathy. RNA transcripts were the template for amplifying TCR beta CDR3 regions. The HTBI primer set was used in a first-round RT-PCR of the TCR CDR3. One entry per CDR3 protein, called by TCRdb with MiXCR from the multiplex PCR reads. This sample has roughly 650,000 distinct CDR3 sequences, with about a sixth found just once. Specimen: blood. The receptors originated from a woman between 40 and 50 years old with Graves' ophthalmopathy.

This chain uses TRBV5-1 with TRBJ2-2; perhaps TRBD2 as D (6 bases). From germline, CDR1 is SGHRS and CDR2 YFSETQ. The CDR3 consists of 15 residues. Between the trimmed V and J ends, which lost 1 base and 7 bases, there was a span of 14 bases. This CDR3 reads CASSLRTGAIGELFF. For the CDR3, the DNA is TGCGCCAGCAGCTTGCGAACGGGAGCTATCGGGGAGCTGTTTTTT.

Many counts were recorded for this clonotype. The CDR3: CASSLQGLAGQETQYF. For the CDR3, the DNA is TGTGCCAGCAGCTTACAGGGACTAGCGGGGCAAGAGACCCAGTACTTC. The chain employs TRBV5-5 and TRBJ2-5, with 13 bases identical to TRBD2. The CDR3 is made up of 16 amino acids. Germline-derived CDR1 and CDR2 are SGHKS and YYEKEE (reference sequence). V was clipped by 2 bases and J by 2 bases; unmatched bases: 3.

The sample holds many counts of this clonotype. The rearrangement uses TRBV28 and TRBJ2-3; D is perhaps TRBD1 or TRBD2 (6 bases each). Looked up from germline, CDR1 is MDHEN and CDR2 is SYDVKM. Trimming pared 5 bases from V and 5 bases from J, leaving 14 bases between. The CDR3 has 14 residues. The CDR3 nucleotides read TGTGCCAGCAGTAGTGGGGGGCTTGGAGATACGCAGTATTTT. The encoded protein is CASSSGGLGDTQYF.

This clonotype was seen a few times. The V gene is TRBV28, the J gene TRBJ2-1; D is undetermined. CDR1 and CDR2 (germline): MDHEN, SYDVKM. The V end was cut by 5 bases, the J end by 8 bases, with 10 bases between. The CDR3 is 12 amino acids. As DNA, the CDR3 is TGTGCCAGCAGTATGAGGTCCCATGAGCAGTTCTTC. It is translated as CASSMRSHEQFF.

The chain links TRBV7-3 to TRBJ1-5; a possible D gene is TRBD1 (5 bases). The V and J ends lost 4 bases and 0 bases respectively, with 16 bases between them. The V gene's germline CDR1 is SGHTA and CDR2 FQGTGA. The CDR3 is made up of 17 amino acids. Here the CDR3 DNA reads TGTGCCAGCAGCTCCGGGACGAGTCCGGATAGCAATCAGCCCCAGCATTTT. Protein: CASSSGTSPDSNQPQHF.

The V gene is TRBV7-9, the J gene TRBJ2-3, with D possibly being TRBD1 (6 bases). Germline V lookup: CDR1 SEHNR, CDR2 FQNEAQ (reference sequence). V was clipped by 1 base and J by 5 bases, with 19 bases between them. This CDR3 has 17 amino acids. The CDR3 spells CASSLVLQGTTRDTQYF. The CDR3 coding sequence is TGTGCCAGCAGCTTAGTTTTGCAGGGGACGACGAGAGATACGCAGTATTTT.

For this clonotype: A much larger clone differs by one base, so this may be a read error. The chain uses TRBV20-1 and TRBJ2-1; D uncertain. The CDR3 runs 14 residues. V gave up 3 bases and J gave up 9 bases, with 18 bases separating them. The germline V gene encodes CDR1 DFQATT and CDR2 SNEGSKA (reference sequence). CDR3 sequence: CSASDNRRGVEQFF. The CDR3 DNA sequence: TGCAGTGCTAGCGACAACAGACGTGGGGTTGAGCAGTTCTTC.

As regards this clonotype: Likely a read error: the CDR3 ends without its conserved phenylalanine or tryptophan. The chain is built from TRBV19 and TRBJ1-1, with a tentative D call TRBD1 (5 bases). Germline-derived CDR1 and CDR2 are LNHDA and SQIVND (reference sequence). The CDR3 loop spans 14 amino acids. V was trimmed by 3 bases and J by 8 bases, leaving 16 bases between them. The CDR3: CASSIGRDFREAFL. In DNA form, the CDR3 reads TGTGCCAGTAGTATTGGCAGGGATTTCCGAGAAGCTTTCCTT.

This clonotype was detected ten times or more. This chain joins TRBV20-1 and TRBJ2-1; D is unresolved. Germline CDR1 DFQATT, CDR2 SNEGSKA (reference sequence). V lost 4 bases to trimming and J lost 4 bases, with 14 bases between them. The CDR3 has 14 residues. The CDR3 loop is CSAKKDADYNEQFF. CDR3 sequence (DNA): TGCAGTGCTAAGAAGGACGCAGATTACAATGAGCAGTTCTTC.

Ten or more counts support this clonotype. J is TRBJ2-7 and V is TRBV6-1, with a weak D call TRBD1 (5 bases). CDR1 MNHNS and CDR2 SASEGT come from the germline V gene. The V and J ends lost 3 bases and 4 bases respectively, with 25 bases between them. The CDR3 runs to 18 residues. DNA of the CDR3: TGTGCCAGCAGTGATGCCAGGGATCGTTGGAATGGGTTATACGAGCAGTACTTC. Translated, it gives CASSDARDRWNGLYEQYF.

This clonotype has just a few counts. This rearrangement joins TRBV6-1 to TRBJ1-6; a weak D match, TRBD1 (5 bases). The V gene lost 10 bases and the J gene lost 0 bases, with 22 bases spanning the gap. This CDR3 contains 18 residues. Germline V gene lookup returns CDR1 MNHNS and CDR2 SASEGT. The CDR3 DNA sequence: TGTGCCATTAGAGACAGAATTACATGGGGCTCCTATAATTCACCCCTCCACTTT. Translating it yields CAIRDRITWGSYNSPLHF.

In this sample, this clonotype turned up many times. The chain uses TRBV6-1 and TRBJ1-1; D is unresolved. The germline V gene encodes CDR1 MNHNS and CDR2 SASEGT. Trimming stripped 5 bases from V and 1 base from J, with 11 bases between. The CDR3 sequence is 14 residues long. CDR3 sequence (DNA): TGTGCCAGCAGTCAACTGACGGGGAACACTGAAGCTTTCTTT. Amino acids: CASSQLTGNTEAFF.

This clonotype has at least ten counts. The gene calls are TRBV10-2 and TRBJ2-5; unclear D gene. The germline V and J ends were trimmed by 0 bases and 1 base, with 6 bases remaining between them. Germline V lookup: CDR1 WSHSY, CDR2 SAAADI. The CDR3 has 14 amino acids. The CDR3 DNA reads as TGCGCCAGCAGTGAGTCCGGCAGCCAAGAGACCCAGTACTTC. It specifies CASSESGSQETQYF.

The sample holds a few counts of this clonotype. The chain couples TRBV20-1 to TRBJ1-1; 8 nucleotides agree with TRBD1. CDR1 and CDR2 (germline): DFQATT, SNEGSKA (reference sequence). The CDR3 contains 14 residues. J gave up 5 bases and V 3 bases, and 8 bases lay outside the gene matches. The CDR3 region is CSASPDRGRTEAFF. DNA for the CDR3: TGCAGTGCTAGCCCCGACAGGGGAAGGACTGAAGCTTTCTTT.